This T cell receptor beta chain was identified in a study of T cell responses to AZD1222 COVID-19 vaccine. Whole-study results and caveats: The study found vaccine-associated CD4 TCRs spanning spike, dominant at 160-218 and 743-854. After the peak T cell response, and only then, were repertoires sampled. Only a handful of AZD1222 recipients were seropositive at baseline. A mostly white British donor set with more females was recruited, and clonal diversity was possibly underestimated.

The table came from immunoSEQ multiplex PCR; TCRdb's copy has only in-frame clones and leaves some out. Of 110,000 or so clones in the sample, about 91% were seen once. For this clone: The antigen remains unidentified.

The sample was peripheral blood, taken 28 days after the second AZD1222 dose. The receptor was isolated from an adult who received the AZD1222 COVID-19 vaccine.

CDR3 protein: CATSRVQGGRNEKLFF. In nucleotides, the CDR3 is TGTGCCACCAGCAGAGTACAGGGTGGTAGAAATGAAAAACTGTTTTTT. The gene calls are TRBV15 and TRBJ1-4; the D gene is possibly TRBD1 (6 bases). This CDR3 spans 16 amino acids. Germline V lookup: CDR1 LNHNV, CDR2 YYDKDF (reference sequence). V was pared by 1 base and J by 5 bases, with 14 bases between. Based on the CDR3 plus reference TRBV15 and TRBJ1-4, the full variable domain is DAMVIQNPRYQVTQFGKPVTLSCSQTLNHNVMYWYQQKSSQAPKLLFHYYDKDFNNEADTPDNFQSRRPNTSFCFLDIRSPGLGDTAMYLCATSRVQGGRNEKLFFGSGTQLSVL.